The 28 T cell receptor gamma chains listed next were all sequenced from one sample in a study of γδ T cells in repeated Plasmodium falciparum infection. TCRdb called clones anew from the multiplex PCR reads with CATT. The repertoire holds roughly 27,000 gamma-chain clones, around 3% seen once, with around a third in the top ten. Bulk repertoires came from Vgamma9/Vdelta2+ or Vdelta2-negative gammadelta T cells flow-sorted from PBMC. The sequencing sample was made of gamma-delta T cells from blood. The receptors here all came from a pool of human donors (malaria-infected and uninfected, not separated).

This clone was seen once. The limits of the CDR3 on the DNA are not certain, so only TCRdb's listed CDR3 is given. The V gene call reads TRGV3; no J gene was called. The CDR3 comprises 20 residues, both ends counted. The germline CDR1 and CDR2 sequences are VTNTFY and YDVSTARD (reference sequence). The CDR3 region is CATWTGQNIIRNSLAVEQHF.

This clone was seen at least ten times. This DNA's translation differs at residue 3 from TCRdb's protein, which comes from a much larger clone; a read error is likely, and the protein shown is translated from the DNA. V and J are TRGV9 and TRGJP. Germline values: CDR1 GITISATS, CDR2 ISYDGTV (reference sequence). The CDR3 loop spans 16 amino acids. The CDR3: CASWELQELGKKIKVF. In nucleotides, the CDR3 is TGTGCCTCGTGGGAGCTCCAAGAGTTGGGCAAAAAAATCAAGGTATTT.

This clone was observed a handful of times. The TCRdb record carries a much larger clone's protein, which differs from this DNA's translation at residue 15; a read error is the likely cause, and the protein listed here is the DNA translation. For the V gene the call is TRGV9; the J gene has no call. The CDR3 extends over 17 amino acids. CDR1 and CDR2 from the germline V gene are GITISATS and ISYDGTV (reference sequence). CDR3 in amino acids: CALWEVHKELGKKIEVF. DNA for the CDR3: TGTGCCTTGTGGGAGGTGCATAAAGAGTTGGGCAAAAAAATCGAGGTATTT.

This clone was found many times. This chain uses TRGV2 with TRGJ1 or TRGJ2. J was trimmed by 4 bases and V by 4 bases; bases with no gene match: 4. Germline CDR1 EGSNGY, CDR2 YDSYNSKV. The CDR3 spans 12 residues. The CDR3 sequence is CATWERYYKKLF. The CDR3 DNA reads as TGTGCCACCTGGGAACGCTATTATAAGAAACTCTTT.

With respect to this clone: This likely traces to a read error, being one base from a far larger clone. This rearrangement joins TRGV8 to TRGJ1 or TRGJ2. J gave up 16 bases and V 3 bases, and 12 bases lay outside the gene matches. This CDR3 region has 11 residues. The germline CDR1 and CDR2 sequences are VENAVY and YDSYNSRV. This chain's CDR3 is CATWDPRGKLF. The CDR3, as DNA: TGTGCCACCTGGGATCCCCGTGGTAAGCTCTTT.

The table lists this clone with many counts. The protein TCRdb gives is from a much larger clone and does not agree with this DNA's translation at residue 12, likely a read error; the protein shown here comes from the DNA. Written as DNA, the CDR3 is TGTGCCACCTGGGATGGGCGGGTGAATTATAAGAGACTCTTT. Encoded protein: CATWDGRVNYKRLF. V gene assignment gives TRGV4, but the J gene was left uncalled. Per the germline V gene, CDR1 is EGSTGY and CDR2 is YDSYTSSV. This CDR3 has 14 amino acids.

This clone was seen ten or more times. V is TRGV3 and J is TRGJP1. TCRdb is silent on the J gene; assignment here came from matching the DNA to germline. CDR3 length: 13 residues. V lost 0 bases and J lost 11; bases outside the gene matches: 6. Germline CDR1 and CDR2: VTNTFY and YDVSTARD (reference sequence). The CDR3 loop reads CATWDRRVWFKIF. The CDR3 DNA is TGTGCCACCTGGGACAGGCGGGTCTGGTTCAAGATATTT.

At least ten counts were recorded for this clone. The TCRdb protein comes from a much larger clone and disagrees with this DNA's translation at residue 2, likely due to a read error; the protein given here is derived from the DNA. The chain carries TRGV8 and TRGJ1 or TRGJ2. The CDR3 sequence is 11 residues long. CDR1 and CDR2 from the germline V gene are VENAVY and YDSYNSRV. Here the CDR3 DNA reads TGTACCACCTGGGATCCCCGTGGTAAACTCTTT. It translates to CTTWDPRGKLF.

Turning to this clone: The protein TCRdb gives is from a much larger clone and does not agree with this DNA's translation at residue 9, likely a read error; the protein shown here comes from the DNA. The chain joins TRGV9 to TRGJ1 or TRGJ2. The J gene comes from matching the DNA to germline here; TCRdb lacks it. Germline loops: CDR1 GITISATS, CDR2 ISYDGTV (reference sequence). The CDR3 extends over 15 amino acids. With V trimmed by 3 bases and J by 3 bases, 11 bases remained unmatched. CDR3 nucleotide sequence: TGTGCCTTGTGGGAGTCCCCGGAGATTTATTATAAGAAACTCTTT. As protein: CALWESPEIYYKKLF.

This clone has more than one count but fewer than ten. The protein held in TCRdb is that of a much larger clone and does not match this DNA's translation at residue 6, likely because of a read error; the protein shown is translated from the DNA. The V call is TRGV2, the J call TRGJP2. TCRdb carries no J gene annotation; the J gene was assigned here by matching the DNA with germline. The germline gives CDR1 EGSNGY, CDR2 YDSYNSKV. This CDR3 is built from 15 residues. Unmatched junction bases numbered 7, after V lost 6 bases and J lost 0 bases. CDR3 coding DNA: TGTGCCACCTGGACTAAATATAGTAGTGATTGGATCAAGACGTTT. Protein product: CATWTKYSSDWIKTF.

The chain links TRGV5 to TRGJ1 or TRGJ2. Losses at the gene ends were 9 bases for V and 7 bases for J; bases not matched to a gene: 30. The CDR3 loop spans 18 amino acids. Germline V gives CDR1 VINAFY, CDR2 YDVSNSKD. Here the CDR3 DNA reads TGTGCCACCGGGACAGGCCTCTCAGTCTGCATAGATCAGTATAAGAAACTCTTT. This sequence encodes CATGTGLSVCIDQYKKLF.

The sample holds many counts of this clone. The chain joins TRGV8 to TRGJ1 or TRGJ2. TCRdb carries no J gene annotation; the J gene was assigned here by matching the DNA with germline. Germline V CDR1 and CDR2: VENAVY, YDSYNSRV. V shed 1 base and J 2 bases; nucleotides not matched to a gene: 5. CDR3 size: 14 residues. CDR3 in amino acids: CATWDRPDYYKKLF. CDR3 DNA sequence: TGTGCCACCTGGGATAGACCGGATTATTATAAGAAACTCTTT.

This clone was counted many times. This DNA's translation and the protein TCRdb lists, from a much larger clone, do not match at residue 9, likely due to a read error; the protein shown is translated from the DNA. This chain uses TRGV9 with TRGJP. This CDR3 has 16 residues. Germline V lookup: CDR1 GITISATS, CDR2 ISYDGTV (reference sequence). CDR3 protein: CALWEYQESGKKIKVF. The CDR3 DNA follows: TGTGCCTTGTGGGAGTATCAAGAGTCGGGCAAAAAAATCAAGGTATTT.

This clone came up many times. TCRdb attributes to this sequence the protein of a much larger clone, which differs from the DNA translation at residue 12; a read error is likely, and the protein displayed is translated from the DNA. The DNA for the CDR3 is TGTGCCTTGTGGACTTATAGTAGTGATTGGATCGAGACGTTT. Translating gives CALWTYSSDWIETF. The chain combines TRGV9 with TRGJP2. Germline V gene data show CDR1 as GITISATS and CDR2 as ISYDGTV (reference sequence). There are 14 residues in the CDR3.

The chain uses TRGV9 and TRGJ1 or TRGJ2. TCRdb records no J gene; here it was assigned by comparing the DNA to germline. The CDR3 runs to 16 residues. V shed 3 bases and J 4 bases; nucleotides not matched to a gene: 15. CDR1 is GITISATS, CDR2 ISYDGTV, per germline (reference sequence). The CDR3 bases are TGTGCCTTGTGGGAGATGGATACCACGGCCTATTATAAGAAACTCTTT. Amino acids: CALWEMDTTAYYKKLF.

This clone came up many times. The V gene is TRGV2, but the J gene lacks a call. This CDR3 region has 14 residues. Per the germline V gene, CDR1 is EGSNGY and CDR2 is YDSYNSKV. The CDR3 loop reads CATWDGPTSYKKLF. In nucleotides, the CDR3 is TGTGCCACCTGGGACGGTCCTACATCTTATAAGAAGCTCTTT.

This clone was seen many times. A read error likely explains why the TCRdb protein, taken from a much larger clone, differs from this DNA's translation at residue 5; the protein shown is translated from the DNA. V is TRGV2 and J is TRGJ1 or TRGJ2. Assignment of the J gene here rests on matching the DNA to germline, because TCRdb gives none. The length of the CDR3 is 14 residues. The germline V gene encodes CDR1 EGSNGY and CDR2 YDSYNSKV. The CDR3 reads CATWGGRVSYKKLF. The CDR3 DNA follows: TGTGCCACCTGGGGCGGGCGGGTTTCTTATAAGAAACTCTTT.

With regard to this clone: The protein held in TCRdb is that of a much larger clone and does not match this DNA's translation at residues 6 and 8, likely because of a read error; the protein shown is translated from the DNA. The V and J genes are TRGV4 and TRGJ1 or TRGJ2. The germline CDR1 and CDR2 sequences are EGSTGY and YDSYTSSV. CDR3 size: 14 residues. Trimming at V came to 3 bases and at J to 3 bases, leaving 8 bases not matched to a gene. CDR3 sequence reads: CATWDSGIYYKKLF. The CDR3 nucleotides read TGTGCCACCTGGGATTCGGGGATTTATTATAAGAAACTCTTT.

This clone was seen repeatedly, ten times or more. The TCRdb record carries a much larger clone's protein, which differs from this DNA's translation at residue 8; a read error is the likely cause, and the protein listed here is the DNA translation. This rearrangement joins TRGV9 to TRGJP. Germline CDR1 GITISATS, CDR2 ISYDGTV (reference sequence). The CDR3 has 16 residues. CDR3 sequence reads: CALWRSQDLGKKIKVF. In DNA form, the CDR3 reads TGTGCCTTGTGGAGAAGTCAAGATTTGGGCAAAAAAATCAAGGTATTT.

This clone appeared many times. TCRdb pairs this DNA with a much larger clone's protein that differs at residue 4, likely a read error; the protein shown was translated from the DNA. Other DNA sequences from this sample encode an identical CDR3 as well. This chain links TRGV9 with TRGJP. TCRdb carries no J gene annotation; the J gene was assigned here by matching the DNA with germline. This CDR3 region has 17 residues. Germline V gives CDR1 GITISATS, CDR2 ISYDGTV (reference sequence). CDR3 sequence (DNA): TGTGCCTTGCGGGAAGGAAAACAAGAGTTGGGCAAAAAAATCAAGGTATTT. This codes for CALREGKQELGKKIKVF.

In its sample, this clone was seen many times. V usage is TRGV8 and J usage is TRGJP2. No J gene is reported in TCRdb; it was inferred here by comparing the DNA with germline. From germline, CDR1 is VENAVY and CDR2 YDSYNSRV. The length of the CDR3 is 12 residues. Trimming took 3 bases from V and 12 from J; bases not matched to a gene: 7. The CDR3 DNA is TGTGCCACCTGGGATCCTTCGGGGATCAAGACGTTT. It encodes CATWDPSGIKTF.

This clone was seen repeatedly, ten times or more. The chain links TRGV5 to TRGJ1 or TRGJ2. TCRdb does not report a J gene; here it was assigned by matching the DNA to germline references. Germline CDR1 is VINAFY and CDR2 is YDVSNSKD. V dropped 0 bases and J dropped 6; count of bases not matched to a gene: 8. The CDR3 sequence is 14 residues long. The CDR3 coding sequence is TGTGCCACCTGGGACAGGCCCGGGTGTTATAAGAAACTCTTT. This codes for CATWDRPGCYKKLF.

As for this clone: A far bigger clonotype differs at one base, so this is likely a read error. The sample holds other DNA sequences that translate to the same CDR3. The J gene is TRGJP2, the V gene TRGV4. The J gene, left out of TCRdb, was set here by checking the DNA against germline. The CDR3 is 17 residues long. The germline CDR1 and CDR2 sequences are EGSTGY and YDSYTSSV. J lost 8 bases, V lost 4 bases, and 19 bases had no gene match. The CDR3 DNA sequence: TGTGCCACCTGGGACGGCCTTGTGGGAGAGGGGGATTGGATCAAGACGTTT. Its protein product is CATWDGLVGEGDWIKTF.

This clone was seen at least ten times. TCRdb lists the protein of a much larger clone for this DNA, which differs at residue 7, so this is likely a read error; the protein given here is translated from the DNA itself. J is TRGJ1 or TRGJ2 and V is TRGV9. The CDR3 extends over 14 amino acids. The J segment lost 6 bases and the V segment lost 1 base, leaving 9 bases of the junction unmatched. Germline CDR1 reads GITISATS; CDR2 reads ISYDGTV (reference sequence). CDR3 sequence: CALWEVYRCYKKLF. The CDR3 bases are TGTGCCTTGTGGGAGGTCTACCGTTGTTATAAGAAACTCTTT.

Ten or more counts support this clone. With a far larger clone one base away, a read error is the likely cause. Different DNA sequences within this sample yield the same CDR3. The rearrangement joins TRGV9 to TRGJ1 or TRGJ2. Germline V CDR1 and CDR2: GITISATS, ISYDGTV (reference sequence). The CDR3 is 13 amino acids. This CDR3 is CALWEVNYYKKLF. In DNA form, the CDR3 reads TGTGCCCTGTGGGAGGTGAATTATTATAAGAAACTCTTT.

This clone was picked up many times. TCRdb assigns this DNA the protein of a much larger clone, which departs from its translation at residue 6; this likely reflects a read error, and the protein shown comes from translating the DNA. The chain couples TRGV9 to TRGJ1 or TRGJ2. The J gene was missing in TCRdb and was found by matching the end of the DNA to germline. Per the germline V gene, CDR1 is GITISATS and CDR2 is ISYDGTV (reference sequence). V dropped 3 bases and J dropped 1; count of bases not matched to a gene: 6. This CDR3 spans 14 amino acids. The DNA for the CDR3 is TGTGCCTTGTGGGAGATGCTAAATTATTATAAGAAACTCTTT. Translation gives CALWEMLNYYKKLF.

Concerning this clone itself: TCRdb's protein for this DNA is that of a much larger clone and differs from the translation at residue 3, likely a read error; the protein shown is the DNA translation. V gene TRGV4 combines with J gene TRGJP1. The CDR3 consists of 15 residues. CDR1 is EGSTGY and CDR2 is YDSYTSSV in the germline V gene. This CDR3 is CAPWGIYTTGWFKIF. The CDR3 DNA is TGTGCCCCCTGGGGAATCTATACCACTGGTTGGTTCAAGATATTT.

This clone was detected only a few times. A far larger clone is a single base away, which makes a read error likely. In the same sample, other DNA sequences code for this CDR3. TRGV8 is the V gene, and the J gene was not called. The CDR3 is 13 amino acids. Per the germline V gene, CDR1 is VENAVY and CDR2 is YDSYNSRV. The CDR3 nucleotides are TGTGCCACCTGGGATACCACTGGTTGGTTCAAAATATTT. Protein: CATWDTTGWFKIF.